This TCR beta chain was identified in a study of tumor-infiltrating lymphocytes in primary liver carcinoma (dated by TCRdb to 2016 to 2017). As for the study more broadly: Between late 2015 and March 2016, 4 or 5 patients in China with histopathologically diagnosed primary liver carcinoma had their tumors surgically resected. Of the five patients, three men and two women aged 30 to 69 years, four had hepatocellular carcinoma and one had combined HCC and intrahepatic cholangiocarcinoma. Tumors of the five patients were stage T1-T3 N0M0 with maximum diameters of roughly 4.2 to 11 cm. Each sample produced about 3.5 to 7.13 million productive TCRbeta reads, and read depth showed no significant difference between tissue types. The study combined TCRbeta repertoire sequencing, expression microarrays and whole-exome sequencing across five regions of each liver tumor, with adjacent normal tissue and blood. A total of roughly 35 specimens from 5 patients, comprising approximately 25 tumor regions, 5 adjacent noncancerous liver tissues and 5 peripheral blood samples, were covered by TCRbeta repertoire sequencing. Technical replicate repertoires showed high reproducibility, with mean shared-clone rates around 0.9 and correlation coefficients above 0.95. Overall study outcomes, separate from this receptor: With just five patients in the study, the authors point out that the findings should be validated in a larger study. Comparison of CD4+ and CD8+ T cell repertoires was precluded by the use of bulk unsorted samples. The top 250 clones made up a significantly larger repertoire fraction in tumors than in blood (p = 0.039). Only the TCR beta chain was sequenced, so true repertoire diversity is likely underestimated because unpaired alpha chains were not captured. Repertoire overlap was higher between tumor regions (mean roughly 36%) than tumor-adjacent (approximately 17%) or tumor-blood (approximately 15%) pairs, consistent with antigen-driven expansion.

TCRbeta-specific cDNA was reverse-transcribed from about 0.45 ug total RNA using a constant-region primer and ProtoScript II reverse transcriptase. The TCRbeta libraries were prepared through three rounds of nested multiplex PCR following a slightly modified ARM-PCR procedure. Each of the first two PCR rounds ran for approximately 10 cycles using multiplex TRBV1-TRBV30 forward primers together with a Cbeta reverse primer. Sample barcodes and Illumina adapters were added in a final 25-cycle PCR with Deep VentR polymerase. Amplicons of 200-500 bp were gel-purified with a QIAquick gel extraction kit before sequencing. TCRbeta amplicons were sequenced on an Illumina HiSeq 2500 with 250-bp paired-end reads. The original methods were these. Reads were quality-trimmed with Trimmomatic v0.33, and paired reads were merged with FLASH v1.2.11 to recover full CDR3 sequences. MiGEC v1.2.1b assigned V, D and J germline segments to the rearranged TCRbeta sequences. Clonotype statistics and Shannon-Wiener diversity indices were computed with VDJtools v1.0.0. Except for diversity analysis, only the 250 most abundant clonotypes of each sample were used in subsequent analyses to reduce sampling bias. TCRdb trimmed public reads at Q25 via fastp, called clones via MiXCR and kept in-frame beta chains. Each CDR3 protein gets just one entry, which takes the most common genes and DNA from the rows behind it. TCRdb, not the authors, supplied the V and J calls. The sample table lists about 320,000 distinct CDR3 sequences, 65% of them with a count of one. Roughly 9% of the sample belongs to the ten largest clones.

The junction shows trimming of 4 bases on V and 9 bases on J, plus 20 bases between the germline ends. The germline V gene (reference sequence) supplies CDR1 SGHKS and CDR2 YYEKEE. CDR3 length: 14 amino acids, cysteine to phenylalanine. Only CDR3 DNA remains: 42 bases, in frame from the first base. Blood RNA was extracted from unsorted whole blood with TRIzol reagent; germline DNA came from the DNeasy Blood & Tissue kit. Patients had chronic HBV infection and were treatment-naive at sampling. Before surgery, 3 to 4.5 milliliters of peripheral blood were collected into K2EDTA tubes. The table lists this clonotype with many counts. Its antigen target is currently unknown. There are no base qualities to consult, and no much larger clone falls within one base.

The sequence links TRBV5-5 to TRBJ2-7, with the D gene call left open. Sequenced input: peripheral blood. This sequence originates from a man aged 40-50 years with primary liver carcinoma and hepatitis B virus infection. The nucleotide sequence reads as follows: TGTGCCAGCAGCCTGGTGGTGTCCTACGAGCGGCAGTACTTC. This gives the protein CASSLVVSYERQYF.